This record concerns one T cell receptor beta chain sequence. Antigen specificity is unknown. Germline CDR1 reads GTSNPN; CDR2 reads SVGIG (reference sequence). The CDR3 runs 15 residues. Trimming took 5 bases from V and 2 from J, leaving 19 bases between them. This sample stems from a study of a mutant IDH1 vaccine in newly diagnosed glioma. Study information: There were about 62% males and approximately 38% females among treated patients, whose mean age was approximately 41 years. Those enrolled had earlier been treated with radiotherapy, temozolomide, or both, mostly both.

Specified time point: baseline, week 1 (first vaccination visit). Treatment indicated: pre-vaccination baseline after standard-of-care therapy. Study findings and constraints: Vaccination induced immune responses in around 93% of patients.

The repertoire was sequenced with immunoSEQ multiplex PCR; TCRdb's copy has only in-frame clones and lacks some. The table lists about 15,000 clones, roughly nine tenths of them singletons. The TCR was taken from a woman between 35 and 50 years old with glioma. Some clones in this sample may be carry-over from other donors' samples. V is TRBV30 and J is TRBJ2-7, with a tentative D call TRBD2 (7 bases). This sample comprised PBMCs, obtained from a glioma patient treated with radiotherapy, temozolomide or both. The CDR3 region is CAWGGPSGEPYEQYF. The CDR3 DNA follows: TGTGCCTGGGGGGGGCCTAGCGGAGAACCCTACGAGCAGTACTTC.